One and the same sample provided the 29 T cell receptor beta chains below, sequenced in a study of tumor-infiltrating lymphocytes in primary liver carcinoma. Starting from around 500 ng of total RNA, TCR beta cDNA was produced with a primer in the constant region. What produced the TCR beta libraries was three nested multiplex PCR rounds using slightly modified ARM-PCR. In the first two PCR rounds, TRBV1-TRBV30 forward primers were paired with a C-beta reverse primer, and each round lasted roughly 9 cycles. TCRdb re-called the multiplex PCR reads through MiXCR, storing one row per CDR3 protein. Here the sample spans about 100,000 distinct CDR3 sequences, about 67% being singletons. Co-extracted RNA and DNA came from approximately 20-30 mg of unsorted bulk tissue. Sequencing was done on a sample of liver tumor tissue from sampling region 2. Subset here: tumor region T2, inferior pole. The receptors stem from a woman aged 55-70 years with primary liver carcinoma and hepatitis B virus infection.

About this clonotype: The final CDR3 position lacks the conserved phenylalanine or tryptophan, pointing to a likely read error. V usage is TRBV4-2 and J usage is TRBJ1-2; no definite D call. The CDR3 runs 12 residues. With 0 bases removed from V and 5 bases from J, the gap between germline ends came to 4 bases. The germline V gene has CDR1 LGHNA and CDR2 YNFKEQ. In DNA, the CDR3 is TGTGCCAGCAGCCAAGAGACATATGGCTACACCTCC. It yields the protein CASSQETYGYTS.

About this clonotype: One junction end disagrees with the germline gene, perhaps due to a read error. The chain couples TRBV5-1 to TRBJ2-1; the match to TRBD2 covers 11 bases. Germline CDR1 SGHRS, CDR2 YFSETQ. The CDR3 has 18 residues. CDR3 protein: CASSLAVGSGRAYNEKFF. CDR3 coding DNA: TGCGCCAGCAGCTTGGCGGTTGGTAGCGGGAGGGCCTACAATGAGAAGTTCTTC.

With respect to this clonotype: At one end, the junction sequence differs from germline, possibly due to a read error. The rearrangement uses TRBV5-4 and TRBJ2-7, with 8 nucleotides matching TRBD2. This CDR3 comprises 16 residues. Germline CDR1 reads SGHNT; CDR2 reads YYREEE (reference sequence). The CDR3 DNA sequence: TGTGCCAACAGCTCGCCGGGGGGAGCGGGAGTTGACGAGCAGTACTTC. This encodes CANSSPGGAGVDEQYF.

For this clonotype: A much larger clonotype is one base distant, so this may be a read error. The CDR3 spells CASGLAQQGYEQYF. The CDR3 nucleotides read TGCGCCAGCGGCTTGGCCCAGCAGGGTTACGAGCAGTACTTC. The chain carries TRBV5-1 and TRBJ2-7, with TRBD1 as a possible D gene (5 bases). CDR3 length: 14 amino acids. The germline gives CDR1 SGHRS, CDR2 YFSETQ. The entire variable domain, with the rest obtained from reference TRBV5-1 and TRBJ2-7, is as follows: KAGVTQTPRYLIKTRGQQVTLSCSPISGHRSVSWYQQTPGQGLQFLFEYFSETQRNKGNFPGRFSGRQFSNSRSEMNVSTLELGDSALYLCASGLAQQGYEQYFGPGTRLTVT.

Comment on this clonotype: Possible read error: a much larger clone is one base away. This chain connects TRBV30 to TRBJ1-2, with D unresolved. The CDR3 length is 14 residues. Germline lookup yields CDR1 GTSNPN and CDR2 SVGIG (reference sequence). The ends were cut back, 0 bases at V and 4 bases at J, with 12 bases in the middle. The CDR3 here is CAWSVHRSIYGYTF. CDR3 nucleotide sequence: TGTGCCTGGAGTGTACACCGCTCTATCTATGGCTACACCTTC.

Comment on this clonotype: The junction differs from germline at one of its ends, possibly a read error. The genes are TRBV12-5 and TRBJ1-2, with 7 bases aligning to TRBD1. The CDR3 spans 13 residues. In germline, CDR1 is LGHNT, CDR2 FRNRAP. CDR3 nucleotide sequence: TGTGCTAGTGGTCCCTCGGGACGAGGGGGCTACGCCTTC. Its translation is CASGPSGRGGYAF.

The chain couples TRBV11-3 to TRBJ2-7; TRBD2 aligns across 7 bases. Germline-derived CDR1 and CDR2 are SGHNT and YENEEA. The CDR3 is 15 residues long. CDR3 DNA: TGTGGCAGAAGCGTGGGGGGGGGAAACTCCTACGAGCAGTACTTC. This gives the protein CGRSVGGGNSYEQYF.

The table lists this clonotype with a few counts. V and J are TRBV11-2 and TRBJ2-1, with 11 bases aligning to TRBD2. V trimming: 4 bases; J trimming: 1 base; junction bases outside the gene matches: 9. CDR1 and CDR2 (germline): SGHAT, FQNNGV. The CDR3 has 18 residues. CDR3 sequence reads: CASSSLRSGRVSYNEQFF. The CDR3 DNA is TGTGCCAGCAGCTCTCTGCGTAGCGGGAGGGTGTCCTACAATGAGCAGTTCTTC.

As regards this clonotype: A read error is likely, as this CDR3 ends without the conserved phenylalanine or tryptophan. The chain combines TRBV6-2 or TRBV6-3 with TRBJ2-1; D is uncertain. CDR3 length equals 16 residues. The V end was cut by 7 bases, the J end by 5 bases, with 21 bases between. Per germline, CDR1 MNHEY and CDR2 SVGEGT. The CDR3 sequence is CASKTSVNIRDNEQFL. The CDR3 DNA follows: TGTGCCAGCAAAACTTCGGTGAATATCCGGGACAATGAGCAGTTCCTC.

With respect to this clonotype: Sequence at one end of the junction differs from germline and may be a read error. This chain joins TRBV11-1 and TRBJ2-1; 8 nucleotides line up with TRBD2. Germline CDR1 and CDR2: SGHAT and FQDESV (reference sequence). The length of the CDR3 is 14 residues. The CDR3 DNA sequence: TGTGCTAGCAGCTTAGACGGGGGGGGGGGAAAACAGTTCTTC. It is translated as CASSLDGGGGKQFF.

This clonotype was counted only a few times. This could be a read error, since a much larger clone is one nucleotide away. The rearrangement uses TRBV6-6 and TRBJ2-2; D gene uncertain. The CDR3 is 14 amino acids. Per germline, CDR1 MNHNY and CDR2 SVGAGI (reference sequence). CDR3 nucleotide sequence: TGTGCCAGCAGTTCCCCGGCGAACATCGGGGAGCTGTTTTTT. It yields the protein CASSSPANIGELFF.

This clonotype was detected once. Its ends do not fully match the called genes, so a read error is possible. The rearrangement links TRBV5-4 to TRBJ2-4, with no clear D. This CDR3 has 15 amino acids. From germline, CDR1 is SGHNT and CDR2 YYREEE (reference sequence). CDR3 nucleotides: TGTGCCAGCAGCCCCCCGGCAAGCTACAAAAACGTTCAGTACTTC. It is translated as CASSPPASYKNVQYF.

This clonotype was counted a single time. Mismatch with germline at one junction end may stem from a read error. The chain carries TRBV6-1 and TRBJ2-1; possibly TRBD2 for D (8 bases). Germline V gives CDR1 MNHNS, CDR2 SASEGT. The CDR3 length is 15 residues. In nucleotides, the CDR3 is TGTGCCGGCAGGGGGACTAGTGAGAGAGAAGGTGAGCAGTTCTTC. It codes for CAGRGTSEREGEQFF.

As concerns this clonotype: With a much larger clone just one base away, this may be a read error. The V call is TRBV5-4, the J call TRBJ2-5; D possibly corresponds to TRBD1 (5 bases). Trimming took off 0 bases at V and 1 base at J, with 7 bases between the two ends. The CDR3 loop spans 14 amino acids. From germline, CDR1 is SGHNT and CDR2 YYREEE (reference sequence). The CDR3 bases are TGTGCCAGCAGCTTGGACAGGTGCCAAGAGACCCAGTACTTC. This translates into CASSLDRCQETQYF.

This clonotype was detected many times. The V call is TRBV5-6, the J call TRBJ2-7; D gene ambiguous. V dropped 2 bases and J dropped 0 bases, with 0 bases sitting between them. The CDR3 extends over 11 amino acids. The germline V gene encodes CDR1 SGHDT and CDR2 YYEEEE. The CDR3 DNA sequence: TGTGCCAGCAGCTTCTCCTACGAGCAGTACTTC. It yields the protein CASSFSYEQYF.

V usage is TRBV6-6 and J usage is TRBJ1-2; maybe TRBD1 (6 bases). Per the germline V gene, CDR1 is MNHNY and CDR2 is SVGAGI (reference sequence). Trimming pared 5 bases from V and 12 bases from J, leaving 13 bases between. The CDR3 is 11 amino acids. The CDR3 DNA follows: TGTGCCAGCAGTCAGGCAGGGGATAACACCTTC. It specifies CASSQAGDNTF.

Worth noting for this clonotype: With a much larger clone just one base away, this may be a read error. The chain carries TRBV28 and TRBJ2-7; maybe TRBD2 (7 bases). The CDR3 length is 15 residues. The V gene's germline CDR1 is MDHEN and CDR2 SYDVKM. Trimming cost V 1 base and J 3 bases, with 13 bases left between them. DNA of the CDR3: TGTGCCAGCAGTTTATCGGGGGGCCTGTTCTACGAGCAGTACTTC. Protein sequence: CASSLSGGLFYEQYF.

The rearrangement links TRBV11-2 to TRBJ2-7, with no clear D. The CDR3 has 15 residues. V was trimmed by 1 base and J by 6 bases, leaving 16 bases between them. The V gene's germline CDR1 is SGHAT and CDR2 FQNNGV. CDR3 sequence: CASSLVNRRITEQYF. The CDR3 DNA is TGTGCCAGCAGCTTAGTGAATCGACGGATAACCGAGCAGTACTTC.

This clonotype was seen only once. The CDR3 does not end in the conserved phenylalanine or tryptophan, so this is likely a read error. The chain carries TRBV4-1 and TRBJ1-2, with 7 bases fitting TRBD1. Germline CDR1 and CDR2: MGHRA and YSYEKL. The length of the CDR3 is 14 residues. The CDR3 nucleotides are TGCACCAGCAGCCAAGCAGGGGGATCCTATGGCTACACCCTC. Translation gives CTSSQAGGSYGYTL.

As to this clonotype: At one boundary the junction diverges from the germline segment, which might be a read error. The chain carries TRBV7-9 and TRBJ1-1, with D maybe TRBD1 (6 bases). In germline, CDR1 is SEHNR, CDR2 FQNEAQ (reference sequence). The CDR3 is 17 residues long. For the CDR3, the DNA is TGTGCCAGCAGTCACCGGGACATGGGAAAGGAGAACACTGAAGTTTTCTTT. This codes for CASSHRDMGKENTEVFF.

The V gene is TRBV28, the J gene TRBJ1-2; D perhaps matches TRBD1 (5 bases). The CDR3 is 16 amino acids. The germline V and J ends were trimmed by 7 bases and 4 bases, with 22 bases remaining between them. Per germline, CDR1 MDHEN and CDR2 SYDVKM. Written as DNA, the CDR3 is TGTGCCAGCAATACGATGGCAGGGTACTTCAGCTATGGCTACACCTTC. Translation gives CASNTMAGYFSYGYTF.

To note about this clonotype: A much larger clone lies a single base off, so this may be a read error. Here the CDR3 omits its conserved ending phenylalanine or tryptophan, so a read error is the likely source. This sequence joins TRBV29-1 and TRBJ1-1, with D possibly TRBD1 on 6 matching bases. This CDR3 spans 15 amino acids. CDR1 and CDR2 from the germline V gene are SQVTM and ANQGSEA. Trimming pared 6 bases from V and 0 bases from J, leaving 17 bases between. In DNA, the CDR3 is TGCAGCGTCACGCCGGGACAACCCATGAACACTGAAGCTTTCCTT. This gives the protein CSVTPGQPMNTEAFL.

The chain uses TRBV20-1 and TRBJ2-1, with 11 bases fitting TRBD2. The V segment lost 4 bases and the J segment 2 bases; nucleotides outside the gene matches: 10. This CDR3 has 17 amino acids. CDR1 is DFQATT, CDR2 SNEGSKA, per germline (reference sequence). Here the CDR3 reads CSATNYYSGRAYNEQFF. In DNA form, the CDR3 reads TGCAGTGCTACCAACTACTATAGCGGGAGGGCCTACAATGAGCAGTTCTTC.

This clonotype qualifies as medium-sized. The V call is TRBV6-6, the J call TRBJ2-6, with a weak D call TRBD1 (5 bases). The germline gives CDR1 MNHNY, CDR2 SVGAGI (reference sequence). V was trimmed by 6 bases and J by 4 bases, leaving 13 bases between them. This CDR3 comprises 15 residues. In nucleotides, the CDR3 is TGTGCCAGCAGCCTTCAGGGCGCCGGGGCCAACGTCCTGACTTTC. Translated: CASSLQGAGANVLTF.

This clonotype was counted once. This sequence joins TRBV20-1 and TRBJ2-5; no reliable D call. V dropped 5 bases and J dropped 4 bases, with 17 bases sitting between them. The V gene's germline CDR1 is DFQATT and CDR2 SNEGSKA (reference sequence). The CDR3 has 14 amino acids. CDR3 coding DNA: TGCAGTGCTGTAGGTACTGGGCTAGGAGAGACCCAGTACTTC. It yields the protein CSAVGTGLGETQYF.

This chain connects TRBV6-6 to TRBJ2-1; tentatively, D is TRBD1 (6 bases). Germline V CDR1 and CDR2: MNHNY, SVGAGI (reference sequence). The CDR3 contains 15 residues. V lost 5 bases and J lost 9, with 20 bases in between. CDR3 loop: CASSPRLGGVVEQFF. As DNA, the CDR3 is TGTGCCAGCAGTCCCCGGCTAGGGGGAGTAGTTGAGCAGTTCTTC.

Remarks on this clonotype: Here the CDR3 omits its conserved ending phenylalanine or tryptophan, so a read error is the likely source. CDR3 in DNA: TGTGCCAGCGGCCTGCGACGGGGGAACACGCAGTATTTA. Its translation is CASGLRRGNTQYL. The chain joins TRBV11-2 to TRBJ2-3, with D possibly matching TRBD2 (6 bases). There are 13 residues in the CDR3. V lost 8 bases and J 9 bases, leaving 18 bases between the germline ends. Germline-derived CDR1 and CDR2 are SGHAT and FQNNGV.

The chain has TRBV4-1 and TRBJ2-1; TRBD1 or TRBD2 may be the D gene (5 bases each). The germline CDR1 and CDR2 sequences are MGHRA and YSYEKL. The CDR3 covers 15 residues. V shed 1 base and J shed 7 bases, with 14 bases lying between them. CDR3 sequence: CASSQAGTGRNEQFF. The CDR3 DNA reads TGCGCCAGCAGCCAAGCAGGCACGGGACGGAATGAGCAGTTCTTC.

This clonotype was recorded at least ten times. The rearrangement links TRBV5-1 to TRBJ2-3; 9 bases are shared with TRBD1. Trimming at V came to 3 bases and at J to 5 bases, leaving 7 bases not matched to a gene. CDR3 length: 15 residues. Germline V lookup: CDR1 SGHRS, CDR2 YFSETQ. The CDR3 sequence: CASSSSGTGLDTQYF. CDR3 nucleotides: TGCGCCAGCAGCTCTTCCGGGACAGGGTTAGATACGCAGTATTTT.